This TCR beta chain was obtained from a study of OX40 agonist ivuxolimab in advanced cancers. The table lists this clone with a count of one. Its antigen is not known. General observations from the study: Determination of antigen specificity was not performed for the expanded peripheral T cells.

Data came from immunoSEQ multiplex PCR; TCRdb stores just in-frame clones and leaves some out. In the table there are some 90,000 clones, over 75% of which are singletons. V was pared by 3 bases and J by 3 bases, with 20 bases between. This CDR3 is 17 amino acids long. Germline lookup yields CDR1 SGHDT and CDR2 YYEEEE. The source is an adult with an advanced solid tumor such as melanoma, head and neck, liver or kidney cancer. This chain links TRBV5-6 with TRBJ2-3, with D tentatively TRBD2 (6 bases). This sample comprised CD4+ or CD8+ T cells sorted from blood, obtained in a trial of the OX40 agonist ivuxolimab. The CDR3 loop reads CASSSSFREITTDTQYF. CDR3 sequence (DNA): TGTGCCAGCAGCTCAAGTTTTCGGGAGATTACGACAGATACGCAGTATTTT.